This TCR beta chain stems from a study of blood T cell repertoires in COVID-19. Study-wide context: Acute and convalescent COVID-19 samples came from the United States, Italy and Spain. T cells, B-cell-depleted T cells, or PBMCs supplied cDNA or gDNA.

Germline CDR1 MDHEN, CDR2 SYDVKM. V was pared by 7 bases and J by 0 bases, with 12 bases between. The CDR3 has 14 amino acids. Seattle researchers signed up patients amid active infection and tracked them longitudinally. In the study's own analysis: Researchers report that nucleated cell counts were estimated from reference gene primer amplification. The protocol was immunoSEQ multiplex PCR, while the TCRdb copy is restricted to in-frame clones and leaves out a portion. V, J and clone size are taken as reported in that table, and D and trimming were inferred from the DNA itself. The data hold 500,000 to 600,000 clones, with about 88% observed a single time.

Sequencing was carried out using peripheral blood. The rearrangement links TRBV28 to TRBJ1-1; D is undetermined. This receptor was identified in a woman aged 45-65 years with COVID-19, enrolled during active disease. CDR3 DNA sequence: TGTGCCAGCACCCCTCCGGGTTTGAACACTGAAGCTTTCTTT. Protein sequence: CASTPPGLNTEAFF.